This T cell receptor (beta chain) comes out of a study of long-term antiretroviral therapy in people with HIV. With survey level as its setting, the immunoSEQ assay was v3.0. The method was immunoSEQ multiplex PCR; TCRdb's version includes in-frame clones alone and lacks a portion of them. The sample records 26,000 or so clones, 78% being singletons. In germline, CDR1 is SGHDT, CDR2 YYEEEE. The CDR3 runs to 14 residues. V lost 3 bases and J lost 4, with 13 bases in between. Here the sequenced sample was unsorted PBMCs, taken 1.5 years before starting antiretroviral therapy. This clonotype was sampled from a man between 18 and 35 years old with HIV. V usage is TRBV5-6 and J usage is TRBJ1-2, with D perhaps TRBD1 (6 bases). The CDR3 sequence: CASSYGRGLYGYTF. CDR3 nucleotide sequence: TGTGCCAGCAGCTACGGCCGGGGGCTCTATGGCTACACCTTC.